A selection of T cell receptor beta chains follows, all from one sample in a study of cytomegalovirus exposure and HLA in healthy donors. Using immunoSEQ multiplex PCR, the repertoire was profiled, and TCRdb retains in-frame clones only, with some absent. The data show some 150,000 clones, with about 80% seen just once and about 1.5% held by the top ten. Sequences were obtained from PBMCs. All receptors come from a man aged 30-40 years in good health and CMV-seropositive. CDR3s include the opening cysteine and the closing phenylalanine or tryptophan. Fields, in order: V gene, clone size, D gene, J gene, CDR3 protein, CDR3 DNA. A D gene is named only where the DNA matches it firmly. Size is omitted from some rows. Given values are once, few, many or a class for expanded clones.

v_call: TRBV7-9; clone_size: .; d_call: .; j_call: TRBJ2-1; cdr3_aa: CSSSPPGSSTYNEQFF; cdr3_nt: TGTTCCAGCAGCCCCCCCGGGAGCAGCACCTACAATGAGCAGTTCTTC
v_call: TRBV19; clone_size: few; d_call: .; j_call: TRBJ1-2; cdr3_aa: CASYSGGSHGYTF; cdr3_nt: TGTGCCAGCTACTCAGGAGGGAGCCATGGCTACACCTTC
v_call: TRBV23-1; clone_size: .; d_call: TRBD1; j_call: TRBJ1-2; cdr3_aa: CASSQEGQVLYGYTF; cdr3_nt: TGCGCCAGCAGTCAAGAGGGACAGGTTCTCTATGGCTACACCTTC
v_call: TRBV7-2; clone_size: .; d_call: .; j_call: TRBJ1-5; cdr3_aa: CASSLDRDTHQPQHF; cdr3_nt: TGTGCCAGCAGCTTAGATCGGGACACACATCAGCCCCAGCATTTT
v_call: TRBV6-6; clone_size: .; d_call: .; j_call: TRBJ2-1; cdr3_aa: CASSYSTGDFYNEQFF; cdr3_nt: TGTGCCAGCAGTTACTCGACTGGGGACTTTTACAATGAGCAGTTCTTC
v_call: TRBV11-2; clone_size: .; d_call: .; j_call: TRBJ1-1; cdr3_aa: CASSLGGQTEAFF; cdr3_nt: TGTGCCAGCAGCTTAGGGGGACAAACTGAAGCTTTCTTT
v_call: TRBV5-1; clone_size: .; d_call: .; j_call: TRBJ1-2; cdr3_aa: CASSLEGFNPVGGYTF; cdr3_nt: TGCGCCAGCAGCTTGGAAGGTTTTAATCCAGTGGGCGGCTACACCTTC
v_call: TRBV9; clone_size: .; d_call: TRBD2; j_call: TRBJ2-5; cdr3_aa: CASSVTSGDQETQYF; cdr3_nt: TGTGCCAGCAGCGTCACTAGCGGGGACCAAGAGACCCAGTACTTC
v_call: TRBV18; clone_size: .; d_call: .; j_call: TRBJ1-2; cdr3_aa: CASSPSGEVNYGYTF; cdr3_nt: TGTGCCAGCTCACCAAGTGGAGAAGTTAACTATGGCTACACCTTC
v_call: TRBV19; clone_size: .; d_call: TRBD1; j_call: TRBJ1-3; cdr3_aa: CASSMGTGSGNTIYF; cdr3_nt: TGTGCCAGTAGTATGGGGACAGGGAGTGGAAACACCATATATTTT
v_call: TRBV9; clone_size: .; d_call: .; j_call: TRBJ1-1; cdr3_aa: CAGSVGGATEAFF; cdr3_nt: TGTGCCGGCAGCGTAGGCGGGGCCACTGAAGCTTTCTTT
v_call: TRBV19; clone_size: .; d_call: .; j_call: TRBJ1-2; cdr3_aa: CASSTTYYGYTF; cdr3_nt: TGTGCCAGTAGTACGACTTACTATGGCTACACCTTC
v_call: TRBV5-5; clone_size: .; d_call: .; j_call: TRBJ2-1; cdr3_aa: CASSLWPRRGNEQFF; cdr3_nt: TGTGCCAGCAGCTTATGGCCCCGTCGGGGTAATGAGCAGTTCTTC
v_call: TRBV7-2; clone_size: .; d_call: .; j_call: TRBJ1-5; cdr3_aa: CASSSRPPEFPNQPQHF; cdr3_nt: TGTGCCAGCAGCTCCCGCCCCCCTGAGTTCCCGAATCAGCCCCAGCATTTT
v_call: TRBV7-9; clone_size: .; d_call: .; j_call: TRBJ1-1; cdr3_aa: CSSSVQMTGDTEAFF; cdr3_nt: TGTTCCAGCAGTGTTCAAATGACGGGGGACACTGAAGCTTTCTTT
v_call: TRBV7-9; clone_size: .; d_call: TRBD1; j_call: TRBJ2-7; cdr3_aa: CASSFQGVEQYF; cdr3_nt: TGTGCCAGCAGCTTTCAGGGGGTCGAGCAGTACTTC
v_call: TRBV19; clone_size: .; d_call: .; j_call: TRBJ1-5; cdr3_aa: CAVQGVSNQPQHF; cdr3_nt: TGTGCCGTACAAGGGGTTTCCAATCAGCCCCAGCATTTT
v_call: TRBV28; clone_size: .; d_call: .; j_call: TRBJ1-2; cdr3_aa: CASSLFATGDYGYTF; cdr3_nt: TGTGCCAGCAGTCTTTTCGCGACAGGAGACTATGGCTACACCTTC
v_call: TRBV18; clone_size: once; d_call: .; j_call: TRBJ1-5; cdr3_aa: CASSPSGNQPQHF; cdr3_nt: TGTGCCAGCTCACCTTCGGGAAATCAGCCCCAGCATTTT
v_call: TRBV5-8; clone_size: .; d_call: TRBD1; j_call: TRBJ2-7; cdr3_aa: CASSWATGEDGTGLYEQYF; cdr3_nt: TGTGCCAGCAGCTGGGCGACAGGGGAGGACGGGACTGGGCTCTACGAGCAGTACTTC
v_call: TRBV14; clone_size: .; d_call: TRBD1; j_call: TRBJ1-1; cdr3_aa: CASSPPGTGNTEAFF; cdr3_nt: TGTGCCAGCAGCCCTCCCGGGACAGGGAACACTGAAGCTTTCTTT
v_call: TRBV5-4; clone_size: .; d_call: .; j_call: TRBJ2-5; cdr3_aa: CASSLYGGETQYF; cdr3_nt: TGTGCCAGCAGCTTGTACGGAGGAGAGACCCAGTACTTC
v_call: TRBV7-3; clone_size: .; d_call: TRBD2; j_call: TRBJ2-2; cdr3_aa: CASSPPGLAGTTGELFF; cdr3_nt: TGTGCCAGCAGCCCGCCGGGACTAGCGGGGACCACCGGGGAGCTGTTTTTT
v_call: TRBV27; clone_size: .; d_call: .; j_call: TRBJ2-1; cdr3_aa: CASSFWDTERNEQFF; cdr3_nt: TGTGCCAGCAGTTTTTGGGACACCGAACGGAATGAGCAGTTCTTC
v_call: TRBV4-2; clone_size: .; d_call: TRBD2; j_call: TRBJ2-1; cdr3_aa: CASSQGGELAGEGQFF; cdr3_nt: TGTGCCAGCAGCCAAGGAGGGGAACTAGCGGGAGAAGGACAGTTCTTC
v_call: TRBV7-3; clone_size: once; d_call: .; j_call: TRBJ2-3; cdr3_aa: CASSLEGQWGTDTQYF; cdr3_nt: TGTGCCAGCAGCTTAGAGGGCCAGTGGGGCACAGATACGCAGTATTTT
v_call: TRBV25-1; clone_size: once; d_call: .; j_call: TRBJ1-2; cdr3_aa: CASSETPVLINYGYTF; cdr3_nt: TGTGCCAGCAGTGAAACCCCGGTTTTGATTAACTATGGCTACACCTTC
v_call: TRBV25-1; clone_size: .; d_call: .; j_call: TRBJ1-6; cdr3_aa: CASSDPGGRLSLHF; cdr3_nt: TGTGCCAGCAGTGACCCGGGAGGGAGGCTATCCCTCCACTTT
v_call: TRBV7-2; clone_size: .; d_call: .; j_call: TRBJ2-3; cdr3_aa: CASSLKDYSTDTQYF; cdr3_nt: TGTGCCAGCAGCTTAAAAGACTATAGCACAGATACGCAGTATTTT
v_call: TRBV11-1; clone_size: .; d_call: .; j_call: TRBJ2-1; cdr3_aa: CAGSSPPNNNEQFF; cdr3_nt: TGCGCCGGATCTAGCCCGCCTAACAACAATGAGCAGTTCTTC
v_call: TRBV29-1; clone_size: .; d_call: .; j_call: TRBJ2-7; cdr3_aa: CSVIPQGVMYEQYF; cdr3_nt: TGCAGCGTTATCCCACAGGGCGTCATGTACGAGCAGTACTTC
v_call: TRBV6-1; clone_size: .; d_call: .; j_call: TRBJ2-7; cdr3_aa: CASSEYDSGGEQYF; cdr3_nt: TGTGCCAGCAGTGAATACGATTCCGGCGGCGAGCAGTACTTC
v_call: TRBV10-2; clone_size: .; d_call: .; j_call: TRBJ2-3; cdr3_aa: CASSSEVSTDTQYF; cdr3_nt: TGCGCCAGCAGTTCGGAGGTATCCACAGATACGCAGTATTTT
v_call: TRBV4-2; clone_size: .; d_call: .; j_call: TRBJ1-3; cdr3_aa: CASSPEGPGVVNTIYF; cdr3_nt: TGTGCCAGCAGCCCCGAGGGCCCAGGGGTTGTCAACACCATATATTTT
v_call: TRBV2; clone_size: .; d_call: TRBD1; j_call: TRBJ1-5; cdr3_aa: CASRQGFQPQHF; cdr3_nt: TGTGCCAGCAGACAGGGGTTTCAGCCCCAGCATTTT
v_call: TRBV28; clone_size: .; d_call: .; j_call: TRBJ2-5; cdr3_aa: CASSLTGPQETQYF; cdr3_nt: TGTGCCAGCAGTTTAACGGGTCCCCAAGAGACCCAGTACTTC
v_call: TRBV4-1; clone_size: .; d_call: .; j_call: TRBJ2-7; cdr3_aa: CASSQGSYQPYEQYF; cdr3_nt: TGCGCCAGCAGCCAAGGAAGCTACCAACCATACGAGCAGTACTTC
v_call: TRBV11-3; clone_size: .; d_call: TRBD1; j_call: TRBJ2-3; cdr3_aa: CASSSGQGDTQYF; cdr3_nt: TGTGCCAGCAGCTCAGGACAGGGGGATACGCAGTATTTT
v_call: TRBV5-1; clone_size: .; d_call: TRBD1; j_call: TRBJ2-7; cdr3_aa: CASSLAGTGDLQYF; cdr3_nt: TGCGCCAGCAGCTTGGCCGGGACAGGGGATTTGCAGTACTTC
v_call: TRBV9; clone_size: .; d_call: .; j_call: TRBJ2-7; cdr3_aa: CASSVGWGGVREQYF; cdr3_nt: TGTGCCAGCAGCGTAGGGTGGGGGGGCGTACGCGAGCAGTACTTC
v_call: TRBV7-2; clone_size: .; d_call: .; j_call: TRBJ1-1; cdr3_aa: CASSFGQPTEAFF; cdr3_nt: TGTGCCAGCAGCTTTGGACAGCCCACTGAAGCTTTCTTT
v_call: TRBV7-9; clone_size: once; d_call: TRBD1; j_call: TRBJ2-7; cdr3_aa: CASRASTGIHEQYF; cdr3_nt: TGTGCCAGCCGAGCCTCGACAGGGATCCACGAGCAGTACTTC
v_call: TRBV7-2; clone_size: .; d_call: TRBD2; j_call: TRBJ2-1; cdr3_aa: CASSSASGGYNEQFF; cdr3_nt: TGTGCCAGCAGCTCAGCTAGCGGGGGCTACAATGAGCAGTTCTTC
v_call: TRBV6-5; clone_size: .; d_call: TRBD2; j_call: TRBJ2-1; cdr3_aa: CASSYEAGGVSEQFF; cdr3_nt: TGTGCCAGCAGTTACGAAGCGGGGGGGGTGAGTGAGCAGTTCTTC
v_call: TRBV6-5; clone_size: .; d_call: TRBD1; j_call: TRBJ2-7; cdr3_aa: CASSLQGARHEQYF; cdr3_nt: TGTGCCAGCAGCTTACAGGGGGCGCGCCACGAGCAGTACTTC
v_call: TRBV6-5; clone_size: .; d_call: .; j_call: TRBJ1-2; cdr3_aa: CASSARPGGLYGYTF; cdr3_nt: TGTGCCAGCAGTGCCAGACCCGGCGGCCTCTATGGCTACACCTTC
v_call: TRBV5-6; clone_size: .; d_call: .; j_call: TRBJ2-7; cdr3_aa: CASRRWEQYEQYF; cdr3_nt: TGTGCCAGCAGGCGGTGGGAGCAGTACGAGCAGTACTTC
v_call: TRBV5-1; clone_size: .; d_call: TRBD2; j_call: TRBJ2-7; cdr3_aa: CASSSSGGAYEQYF; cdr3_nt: TGCGCCAGCAGCTCAAGCGGGGGGGCTTACGAGCAGTACTTC
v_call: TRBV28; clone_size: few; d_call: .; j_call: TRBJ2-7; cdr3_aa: CASHPVGVRAGEQYF; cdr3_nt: TGTGCCAGCCATCCTGTTGGGGTCAGAGCGGGCGAGCAGTACTTC
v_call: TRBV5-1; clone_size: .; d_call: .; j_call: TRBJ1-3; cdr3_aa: CASSLTDGQRSGNTIYF; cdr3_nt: TGCGCCAGCAGCCTCACCGATGGACAGCGCTCTGGAAACACCATATATTTT
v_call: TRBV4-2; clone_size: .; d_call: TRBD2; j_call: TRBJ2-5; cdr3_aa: CASSQAPSGEETQYF; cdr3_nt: TGTGCCAGCAGCCAAGCCCCTAGCGGGGAAGAGACCCAGTACTTC
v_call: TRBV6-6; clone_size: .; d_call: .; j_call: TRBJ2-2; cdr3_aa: CASSPTGINTGELFF; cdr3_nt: TGTGCCAGCAGCCCCACGGGTATAAACACCGGGGAGCTGTTTTTT
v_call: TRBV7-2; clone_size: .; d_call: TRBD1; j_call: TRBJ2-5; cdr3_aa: CASSSRTGKETQYF; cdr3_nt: TGTGCCAGCAGCTCCAGGACAGGGAAAGAGACCCAGTACTTC
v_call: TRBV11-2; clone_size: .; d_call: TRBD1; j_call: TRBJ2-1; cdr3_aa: CASSPRQGENEQFF; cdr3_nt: TGTGCCAGCAGCCCCCGACAGGGGGAGAATGAGCAGTTCTTC
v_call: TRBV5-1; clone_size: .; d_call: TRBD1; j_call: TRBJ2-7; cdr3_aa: CASRTGGFNEQYF; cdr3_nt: TGCGCCAGTAGGACAGGGGGCTTCAACGAGCAGTACTTC
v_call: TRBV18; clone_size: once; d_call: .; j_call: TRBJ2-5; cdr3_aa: CASSPRQQETQYF; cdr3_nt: TGTGCCAGCTCACCGAGACAGCAAGAGACCCAGTACTTC
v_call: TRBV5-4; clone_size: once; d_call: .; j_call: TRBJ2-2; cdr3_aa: CASSFGTISTGELFF; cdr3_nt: TGTGCCAGCAGCTTTGGAACTATATCCACCGGGGAGCTGTTTTTT
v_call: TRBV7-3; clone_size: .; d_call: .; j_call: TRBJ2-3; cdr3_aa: CASSPRGLGTDTQYF; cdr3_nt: TGTGCCAGCAGCCCGAGAGGTCTGGGTACAGATACGCAGTATTTT